This TCR beta chain was recovered during a study of long-term antiretroviral therapy in people with HIV. Study results and caveats: Clones that expanded before ART (that is, prior to treatment) dominated the repertoire at all time points. Controls showed broader CDR3 length ranges than did the HIV repertoires. Collection of the blood, which took place between about 2004 and 2018, possibly occurred under older ART regimens.

Researchers ran immunoSEQ v3.0 at survey level. Clones were sequenced by immunoSEQ multiplex PCR, and TCRdb holds only the in-frame ones, with some missing. The sample lists tens of thousands of clones, approximately 90% seen once, with roughly 3.9% in the top ten. Ahead of DNA extraction, samples held about 0.95-10 million cryopreserved PBMC each. This CDR3 region has 14 residues. Between the trimmed V and J ends, which lost 5 bases and 2 bases, there was a span of 13 bases. Germline values: CDR1 SEHNR, CDR2 FQNEAQ (reference sequence). To note about this clone: What it recognizes is unknown.

This clonotype originated in a woman aged 18 to 35 with HIV. V gene TRBV7-9 combines with J gene TRBJ2-7; D is possibly TRBD1 (6 bases). Sequenced here: unsorted PBMCs, sampled 1.8 years after starting antiretroviral therapy. CDR3 sequence reads: CASSPTGNAYEQYF. CDR3 bases: TGTGCCAGCAGCCCCACAGGGAACGCCTACGAGCAGTACTTC.